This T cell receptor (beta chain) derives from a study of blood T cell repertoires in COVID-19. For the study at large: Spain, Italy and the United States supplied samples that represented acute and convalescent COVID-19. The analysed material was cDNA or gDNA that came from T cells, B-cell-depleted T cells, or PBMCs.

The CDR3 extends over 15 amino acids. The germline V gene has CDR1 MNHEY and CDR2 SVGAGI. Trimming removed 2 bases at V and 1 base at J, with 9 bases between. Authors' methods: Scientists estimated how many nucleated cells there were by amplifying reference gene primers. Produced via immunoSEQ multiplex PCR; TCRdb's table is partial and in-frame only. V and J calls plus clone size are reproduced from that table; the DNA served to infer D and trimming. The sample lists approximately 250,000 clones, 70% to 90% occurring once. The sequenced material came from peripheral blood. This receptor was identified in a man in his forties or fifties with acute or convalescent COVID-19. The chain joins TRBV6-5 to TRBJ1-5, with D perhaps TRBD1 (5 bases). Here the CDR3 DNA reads TGTGCCAGCAGTTACGGGGGGATGAGCAATCAGCCCCAGCATTTT. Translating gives CASSYGGMSNQPQHF.